A few counts support the clone carrying this T cell receptor (beta chain). The target antigen is unknown. The V gene's germline CDR1 is SGHAT and CDR2 FQDESV (reference sequence). V trimming: 5 bases; J trimming: 7 bases; junction bases outside the gene matches: 8. The CDR3 totals 14 residues. The sample comes from a study of spatial heterogeneity in lung cancer. About the research overall: For the average unique TCR and UMI combination, more than nine occurrences appeared in raw reads. Study-level results: At resection, ubiquitous expanded tumor TCRs appeared in blood more than at follow-up.

Each CDR3 protein gets one entry after TCRdb re-called the 5' RACE reads with MiXCR. The repertoire holds 30,000 to 40,000 distinct CDR3 sequences, with around 6.9% as singletons. As for time point: blood at routine non-recurrence follow-up after resection. The study sequenced unsorted whole RNA from tumor, nontumor lung or frozen PBMC. The starting material was PBMCs, obtained at follow-up. This receptor was identified in a male donor with early-stage non-small cell lung cancer. The chain combines TRBV11-1 with TRBJ1-1; 9 nucleotides match TRBD1. The CDR3 region is CASSSRDRVVEAFF. The CDR3 DNA follows: TGTGCCAGCAGCAGCCGGGACAGGGTTGTTGAAGCTTTCTTT.